This T cell receptor (beta chain) was recorded in a study of CD8 T cells in ankylosing spondylitis. Points from the study as a whole: Disease-associated clones were reportedly significantly overrepresented in matched ankylosing spondylitis synovial fluid. Within ankylosing spondylitis blood, a TCR beta motif made up of eight highly homologous variants appeared to be characteristic. Some motif variants had been reported before (in reactive arthritis synovial fluid and blood).

The CDR3 covers 17 residues. V was trimmed by 0 bases and J by 0 bases, leaving 15 bases between them. Germline assignment: CDR1 MNHEY and CDR2 SVGAGI. Points on this clonotype: Its matching antigen is unknown.

TCRdb reprocessed the 5' RACE reads with MiXCR, giving one entry per CDR3 protein. The table shows hundreds of thousands of distinct CDR3 sequences, with 12% occurring only once. The clonotype comes from a male donor with ankylosing spondylitis. The V and J genes are TRBV6-5 and TRBJ2-7, with D unclear. Sequenced input: blood, either unsorted or a sorted T cell fraction (not recorded which). The CDR3 protein is CASSYSYQATPSYEQYF. DNA of the CDR3: TGTGCCAGCAGTTACTCGTACCAGGCGACCCCCTCCTACGAGCAGTACTTC.